This T cell receptor beta chain was sequenced in a study of shared clonotypes between healthy human individuals. The CDR3 covers 12 residues. V shed 1 base and J shed 2 bases, with 3 bases lying between them. Germline-derived CDR1 and CDR2 are MGHRA and YSYEKL. The CD4+ fraction was divided into a CD45RA+ naive subset and a CD45RA-negative memory subset. The study ran the assay at deep level. As originally analysed: Junction-only immunoSEQ sequences carried no quality scores, so filtering differed. TCRdb's table, derived via immunoSEQ multiplex PCR, lists solely in-frame clones and lacks some. That table furnishes V, J and clone size, whereas the DNA furnished D and trimming. The sample records approximately 1,000,000 clones, around three quarters being singletons. Concerning this clone: The antigen is unknown.

Study findings and constraints: Of the naive CD4 clonotypes, approximately 5% were shared across several donors.

The chain joins TRBV4-1 to TRBJ2-7, with D unresolved. Sequencing input: memory CD4+ T cells from PBMCs. The subset is: CD45RA-negative fraction. The sequence came from a man aged 18 to 30 in good health. Some clones in this sample may be carry-over from other donors' samples. This CDR3 is CASSQGAYEQYF. CDR3 in DNA: TGCGCCAGCAGCCAAGGAGCCTACGAGCAGTACTTC.